The entry that follows covers one T cell receptor beta chain sequence. There is no known antigen for this receptor. There are no base qualities to consult, and no much larger clone falls within one base. This entry comes from a study of cytomegalovirus exposure and HLA in healthy donors (dated by TCRdb to the late 2010s). About the full investigation: According to an earlier analysis of 587 of the donors, roughly 180 million T cells yielded over 100 million unique TCR beta sequences and approximately 300 Gb of sequence data. Roughly 290 gigabases of sequencing data and around 80 million unique TCR sequences made up an early release that covered 500 to 700 HLA-typed donors. The genetic ancestry cluster associated with self-reported Caucasian donors included around four fifths of the 398 genotyped donors. The study was designed to test whether signatures of past pathogen exposure could be identified by cataloging public T cell receptors. The study used immunosequencing to profile the T cell repertoires of more than 650 subjects and linked those repertoires to cytomegalovirus serostatus. Besides the first cohort of approximately 670 subjects, a separate validation cohort made up of 95 to 150 different subjects was used. To predict cytomegalovirus infection status, the study brought together high-throughput TCR immunosequencing, statistical association of individual TCRs with disease status, and machine learning. In a later analysis, previously published TCR beta repertoires from 670 or so donors were re-analyzed and high-resolution HLA genotyping was added so that TCR occurrence patterns could be studied. Rather than using new phenotypic data, the later analysis identified candidate immune exposures from TCR beta sequences and from how often those sequences occurred across donors. An earlier analysis of approximately 500 of the donors applied high-throughput TCR beta sequencing to assess whether each TCR beta V gene segment acted as functional or pseudogenic. Donor age, sex, ethnicity and CMV serostatus were compiled alongside the repertoire data. Genome-wide SNP genotypes for about 60% of the 666 donors were used in a later genetic analysis, which treated that subset as a discovery cohort. Every repertoire in the discovery cohort had been generated on one and the same sequencing platform. HLA typing covered class I and class II loci at four-digit resolution. Typing coverage varied by locus: roughly 629-630 donors for A, B, C, DRB1 and DQB1; roughly 510 for DQA1; over 600 for DPA1; approximately 450 for DPB1. Four or five DR-DQ haplotypes were handled as single units for association and clustering because linkage in the cohort was strong. Across some 400 genotyped donors of the cohort, an average of roughly 250,000 unique TCR beta nucleotide sequences per donor were sequenced, and roughly 20% of those sequences were non-productive.

General conclusions and limits of the study: Because counts were too low, 15 to 20 rarely observed V segments, including chromosome 9 orphons, were excluded from the earlier analysis of 587 of the donors. A later analysis found that most CMV-associated TCR beta chains appeared HLA-restricted, with HLA associations seemingly driven largely by CMV exposure. A later genetic analysis associated a missense DCLRE1C variant with V-gene and J-gene trimming of TCR beta chains, and an independent cohort replicated the association. The only immune exposure information available for the cohort was CMV serostatus. Several of the top co-occurrence clusters appeared to be linked to parvovirus B19, influenza, CMV and Epstein-Barr virus, according to a later analysis. In vitro tests confirmed that a few of the cytomegalovirus-associated TCR beta chains recognize cytomegalovirus antigens. A further reported finding was that TCR beta sequences accurately predicted the HLA-A and HLA-B alleles for most subjects in the first cohort. Most TCR sequences were observed very rarely across donors, whereas some public TCRs were present in many individuals. Linkage disequilibrium might explain the correlated functional status among segregating V segments, but an unknown experimental factor could not be excluded. At a false discovery rate of 0.05, a later analysis linked about 17,000 TCR beta sequences to specific HLA alleles. According to a later genetic analysis, donors in an Asian-associated ancestry cluster had fewer N-insertions in productive TCRs than the approximately 690-donor mean. Only TCR beta chains were sequenced in this cohort, and the absence of alpha or paired-chain data limited detectable features. The presence/absence analyses assumed that sequencing depth was roughly uniform across donors, and that assumption may not be true. In the study, about 150 TCR beta chains were listed as associated with cytomegalovirus. Strong co-occurrence of HLA alleles, especially DR and DQ, made assigning TCR associations to individual alleles difficult. It was suggested by the authors that the approach could potentially be generalized to other disease states and immunological phenotypes. In an earlier analysis of fewer than 700 of the donors, most TCR beta V segments appeared in productive rearrangements about 90% or about 30% of the time, broadly matching IMGT annotations. The sequencing pipeline was judged likely to have produced a cluster of highly shared sequence variants as a technical artifact. The classifier was reported to diagnose cytomegalovirus status with high specificity and sensitivity in both the original cohort and the validation cohort. HLA typing was unavailable for some donors at each locus, so association tests used only the typed subset. In a later analysis, HLA-associated TCR beta chains were found to be more clonally expanded and to have lower generation probabilities than equally common non-associated chains. According to a later analysis, TCR association rates differed among HLA loci, with DRB1 alleles showing the most associated TCRs and HLA-C alleles showing the fewest.

Libraries were prepared through the immunoSEQ multiplex PCR assay. A mixture of 60 forward primers for TCR Vbeta segments and 13 reverse primers for TCR Jbeta segments was used in the multiplex PCR. A multiplex PCR assay on genomic DNA amplified the CDR3 region of rearranged TCR beta genes. Amplified TCR beta libraries were sequenced as 87-base-pair reads on the Illumina HiSeq System. As for the authors' bioinformatics: Across the 670 or so repertoires, a later analysis counted tens of millions of unique TCR beta chains, 9 million to 14 million of which were shared by at least two donors. Raw reads were error-corrected and collapsed into unique sequences with a nearest-neighbor algorithm that merged closely related sequences to remove PCR and sequencing errors. CDR3 sequences were aligned to IMGT reference sequences to assign V, D and J gene segments. Each retained sequence needed at least a six-nucleotide match to both a V gene segment and a J gene segment. A rearrangement was called productive if the CDR3 had no stop codons and remained in frame with V and J, and every other rearrangement was called non-productive. CDR3 was defined according to IMGT convention as the region running from the second conserved V-encoded cysteine to the conserved J-encoded phenylalanine. Sequences without an unambiguous match to a single V gene segment were excluded from the earlier analysis of about 640 of the donors. An earlier analysis of 587 of the donors classified V segments as functional when productive rearrangements were above 56.7% and as segregating when the standard deviation between donors was above 5%. A statistical classification framework was built to diagnose cytomegalovirus status from the catalog of TCR beta chain sequences. A later analysis assigned V and J genes by comparing TCR nucleotide sequences with IMGT/GENE-DB human TR gene sequences. Using the TCRdist pipeline, a later analysis assigned CDR3 sequences along with most-parsimonious VDJ recombination scenarios. In a later analysis, each TCR beta chain was defined by its CDR3 amino acid sequence together with its V-gene family, and reads without a unique V-gene family were excluded. In a later analysis, 500 to 650 highly shared, low-generation-probability nucleotide sequences were removed to address suspected cross-contamination and a sequencing artifact. In a later analysis, a clonal expansion index for each public chain was calculated from normalized within-repertoire ranks of inferred template counts. In a later analysis, generation probabilities were computed with a VDJ recombination model fitted to out-of-frame rearrangements, and the resulting probabilities were checked against IGoR. In a later analysis, TCR-TCR, TCR-HLA and TCR-CMV co-occurrence was scored with hypergeometric tests, and a repertoire-size bias correction was applied to TCR pairs. To estimate false discovery rates, a later analysis permuted the HLA or CMV assignments 20 times. A later analysis grouped co-occurring TCRs with DBSCAN, adding TCRdist sequence similarity when clustering within HLA-allele-positive subsets. Co-occurrence clustering excluded repertoires with fewer than 30,000 or more than 120,000 public chains, plus five with anomalous nucleotide sharing. TCRdb retrieved this table from immuneACCESS and kept in-frame rearrangements only. Not all clones are present; in checked studies, unresolved V genes account for under half, and no reason is known for the remainder. V and J calls and clone size are those listed in that table; D and trimming were worked out from the DNA. Here the sample has 95,000 to 150,000 clones; 55% to 65% occur a single time. The top ten constitute more than 8% of the sample.

In total, 630 or so healthy bone marrow donors made up the cohort. At the time of sampling, all cohort members were nominally healthy, though unrecorded immune exposures were likely present. The donor tested CMV seropositive and was one of the 289 seropositive cohort members. Every donor gave a peripheral blood sample, and the peripheral blood mononuclear cells from that sample were used for TCR beta sequencing. The Qiagen DNeasy Blood Extraction Kit was used to extract genomic DNA from the blood cell samples. The source material was PBMCs. The receptor's source is a middle-aged man in good health and CMV-seropositive.

The sequence in DNA is TGCGCCAGCAGTCTAAGACAGGAGGACGAGCAGTACTTC. This yields the protein CASSLRQEDEQYF. The V and J genes are TRBV10-1 and TRBJ2-7; TRBD1 is possibly the D segment (6 matching bases). The germline V gene (reference sequence) yields WNHNN for CDR1 and SYGVQD for CDR2. A distance of 13 bases separates the germline ends of V and J, which lose 5 bases and 5 bases respectively. CDR3 length: 13 amino acids, cysteine to phenylalanine. Here the CDR3 DNA is all that survives: 39 bases in frame from base 1.